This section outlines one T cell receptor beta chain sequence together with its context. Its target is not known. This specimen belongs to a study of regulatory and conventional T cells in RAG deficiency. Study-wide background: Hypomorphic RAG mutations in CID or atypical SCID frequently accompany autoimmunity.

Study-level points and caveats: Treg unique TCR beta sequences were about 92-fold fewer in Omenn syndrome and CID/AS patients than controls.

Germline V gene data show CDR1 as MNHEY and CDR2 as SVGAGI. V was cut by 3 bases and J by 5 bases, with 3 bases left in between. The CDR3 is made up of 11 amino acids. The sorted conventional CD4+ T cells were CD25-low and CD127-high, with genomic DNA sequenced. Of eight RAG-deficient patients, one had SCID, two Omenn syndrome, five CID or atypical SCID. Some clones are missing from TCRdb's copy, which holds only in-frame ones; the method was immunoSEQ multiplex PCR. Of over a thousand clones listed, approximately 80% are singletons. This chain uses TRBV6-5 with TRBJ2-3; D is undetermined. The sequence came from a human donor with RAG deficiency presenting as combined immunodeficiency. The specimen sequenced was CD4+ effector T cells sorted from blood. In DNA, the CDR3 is TGTGCCAGCAGTTATGTAGATACGCAGTATTTT. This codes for CASSYVDTQYF.